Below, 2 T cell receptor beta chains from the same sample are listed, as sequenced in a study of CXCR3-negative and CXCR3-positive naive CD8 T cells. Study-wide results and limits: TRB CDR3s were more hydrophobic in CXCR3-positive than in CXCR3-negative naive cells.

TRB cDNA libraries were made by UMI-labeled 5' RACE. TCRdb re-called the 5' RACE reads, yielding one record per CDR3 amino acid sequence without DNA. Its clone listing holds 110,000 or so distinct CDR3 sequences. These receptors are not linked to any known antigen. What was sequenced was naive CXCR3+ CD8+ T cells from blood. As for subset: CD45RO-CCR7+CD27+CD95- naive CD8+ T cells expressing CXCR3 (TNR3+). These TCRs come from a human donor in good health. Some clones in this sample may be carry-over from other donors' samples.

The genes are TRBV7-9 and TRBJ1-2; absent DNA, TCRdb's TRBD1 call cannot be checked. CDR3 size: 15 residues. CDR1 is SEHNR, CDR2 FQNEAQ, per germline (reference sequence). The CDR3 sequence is CASSHPYDRESGYTF.

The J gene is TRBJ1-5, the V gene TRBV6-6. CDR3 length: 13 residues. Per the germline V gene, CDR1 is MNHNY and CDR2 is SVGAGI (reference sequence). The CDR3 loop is CASSAGYNQPQHF.